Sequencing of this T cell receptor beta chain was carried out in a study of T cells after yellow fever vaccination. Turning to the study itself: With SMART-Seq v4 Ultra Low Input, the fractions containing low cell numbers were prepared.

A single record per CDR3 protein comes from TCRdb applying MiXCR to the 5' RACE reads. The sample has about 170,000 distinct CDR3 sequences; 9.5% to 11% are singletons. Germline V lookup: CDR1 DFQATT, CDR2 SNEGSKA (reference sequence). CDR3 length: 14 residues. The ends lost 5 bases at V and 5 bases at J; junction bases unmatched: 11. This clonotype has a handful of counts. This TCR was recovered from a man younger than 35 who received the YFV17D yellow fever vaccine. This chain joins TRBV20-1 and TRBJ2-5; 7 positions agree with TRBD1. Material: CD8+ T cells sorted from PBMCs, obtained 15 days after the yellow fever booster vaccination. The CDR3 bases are TGCAGTGCTTCTCGACAGGGCCTAGTTGAGACCCAGTACTTC. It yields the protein CSASRQGLVETQYF.